This T cell receptor (beta chain) was identified during a study of shared clonotypes between healthy human individuals. The study's findings and limits: Among the subsets, naive ones generally showed larger estimated richness than memory ones.

Deep-level assay runs were performed. The data were produced by immunoSEQ multiplex PCR, yet TCRdb's version contains in-frame clones alone and is incomplete. This sample has about 2.1 million clones, with just under 95% found just once. Looked up from germline, CDR1 is SGHVS and CDR2 is FQNEAQ. This CDR3 is 15 amino acids long. V was cut by 4 bases and J by 5 bases, with 16 bases left in between. Naive CD8 cells lacked CD45RO and underwent positive selection for CCR7, leaving out terminally differentiated effector memory CD45RA+ cells. The donors were all Caucasian adults (living in Nashville, Tennessee). Comment on this clone: What it binds is not known.

The TCR was taken from a man in his late teens or twenties in good health. Some clones in this sample may be carry-over from other donors' samples. Sequenced sample: naive CD8+ T cells from PBMCs. The chain employs TRBV7-8 and TRBJ2-3, with a tentative D call TRBD2 (5 bases). The CDR3 is CASSSVFLAGDTQYF. CDR3 in DNA: TGTGCCAGCAGCTCCGTTTTTCTGGCGGGAGATACGCAGTATTTT.